This is a list of T cell receptor beta chains from one sample in a study of blood T cell repertoires in COVID-19. Sequencing used immunoSEQ multiplex PCR; TCRdb keeps in-frame clones, though not all of them. The sample shows about 170,000 clones, 90% of them seen only once. Input material: peripheral blood. The receptors shown here come from a man aged 45-60 years with acute or convalescent COVID-19. Both conserved end residues are part of each CDR3. The D gene is left open where the match is weak. Clone size is not always given. Where it is, it says once, few, many or a class for expanded clones.

size | D | J | V | DNA | CDR3
few | . | TRBJ1-6 | TRBV7-2 | TGTGCCAGCAGACCTCTCGACAGCTCCTATAATTCACCCCTCCACTTT | CASRPLDSSYNSPLHF
. | . | TRBJ1-6 | TRBV9 | TGTGCCAGCAGCGCGAGCAATTCACCCCTCCACTTT | CASSASNSPLHF
. | TRBD2 | TRBJ2-5 | TRBV2 | TGTGCCAGCACCGACCGGCTAGCGGGGAGAGAGACCCAGTACTTC | CASTDRLAGRETQYF
. | TRBD1 | TRBJ1-4 | TRBV3-1/TRBV3-2 | TGTGCCAGCAGCCCGAACCGAGCGACAGGGGATGAAAAACTGTTTTTT | CASSPNRATGDEKLFF
. | . | TRBJ2-2 | TRBV5-1 | TGCGCCAGCAGCTTTGCGGGGCTGGGCGGGGAGCTGTTTTTT | CASSFAGLGGELFF
. | . | TRBJ2-2 | TRBV7-3 | TGTGCCAGCAGCTTAATGCCAGGGACCGGGGAGCTGTTTTTT | CASSLMPGTGELFF
. | TRBD1 | TRBJ1-2 | TRBV11-2 | TGTGCCAGCAGCCAGGGACAGGGTCCCTATGGCTACACCTTC | CASSQGQGPYGYTF
. | . | TRBJ1-3 | TRBV4-1 | TGCGCCAGCAGCCAAGAGGGCGCGAACTCTGGAAACACCATATATTTT | CASSQEGANSGNTIYF
. | TRBD1 | TRBJ1-6 | TRBV10-3 | TGTGCCATCAGGGGGACAGACTCACCCCTCCACTTT | CAIRGTDSPLHF
. | . | TRBJ1-5 | TRBV20-1 | TGCAGTGCTAGTTCCAGGGGAGGGAATCAGCCCCAGCATTTT | CSASSRGGNQPQHF
once | . | TRBJ1-5 | TRBV19 | TGTGCCAGTAGCCTCCAGGGGAGTTATAGCAATCAGCCCCAGCATTTT | CASSLQGSYSNQPQHF
. | . | TRBJ2-3 | TRBV7-5 | TGTGCCAGAAGCTTAGAGGAGACTAGTGCAGATACGCAGTATTTT | CARSLEETSADTQYF
. | . | TRBJ1-2 | TRBV12-3/TRBV12-4 | TGTGCCAGCAGTTTCGGAGCTAACTATGGCTACACCTTC | CASSFGANYGYTF
. | . | TRBJ2-3 | TRBV3-1/TRBV3-2 | TGTGCCAGCAGCCCTCGTAGGGGCATGCAGAATACGCAGTATTTT | CASSPRRGMQNTQYF
. | TRBD2 | TRBJ2-7 | TRBV5-4 | TGTGCCAGCAGCTTGAGAAGGGCTAGCGGTTACTCCTACGAGCAGTACTTC | CASSLRRASGYSYEQYF
. | . | TRBJ2-1 | TRBV3-1/TRBV3-2 | TGTGCCAGCAGCCAAGGCGCGGGTGGCAATGAGCAGTTCTTC | CASSQGAGGNEQFF
. | TRBD2 | TRBJ2-5 | TRBV7-2 | TGTGCCAGCAGTCTCGGACTAGCGGGTTCAGAGACCCAGTACTTC | CASSLGLAGSETQYF
. | . | TRBJ1-5 | TRBV7-2 | TGTGCCAGCAGCTTACCGAGTCAGCCCCAGCATTTT | CASSLPSQPQHF
. | . | TRBJ2-5 | TRBV6-2/TRBV6-3 | TGTGCCAGCAGTTATCAGGAGACCCAGTACTTC | CASSYQETQYF
. | . | TRBJ2-3 | TRBV12-5 | TGTGCTAGTGGGGTGCGGGCTAGGGGCACAGATACGCAGTATTTT | CASGVRARGTDTQYF
few | TRBD2 | TRBJ2-5 | TRBV6-2/TRBV6-3 | TGTGCCAGCAGCCCTTCACTAGCGGGGCCCGAAGAGACCCAGTACTTC | CASSPSLAGPEETQYF
. | . | TRBJ2-7 | TRBV21-1 | TGTGCCAGCAGCAAAGCGAGGGGAAGGGAGGACTACGAGCAGTACTTC | CASSKARGREDYEQYF